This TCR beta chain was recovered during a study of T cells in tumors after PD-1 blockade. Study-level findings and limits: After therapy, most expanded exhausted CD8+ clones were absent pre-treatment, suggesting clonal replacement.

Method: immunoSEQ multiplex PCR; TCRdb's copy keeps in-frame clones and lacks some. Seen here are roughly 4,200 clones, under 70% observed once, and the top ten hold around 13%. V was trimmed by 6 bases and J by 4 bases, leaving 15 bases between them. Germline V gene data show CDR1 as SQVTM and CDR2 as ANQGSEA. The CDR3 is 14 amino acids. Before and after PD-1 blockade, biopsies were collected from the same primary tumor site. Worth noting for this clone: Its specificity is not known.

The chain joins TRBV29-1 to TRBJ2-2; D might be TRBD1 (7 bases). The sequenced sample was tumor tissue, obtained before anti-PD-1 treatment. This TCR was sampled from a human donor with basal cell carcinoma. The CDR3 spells CSVRGTLLTGELFF. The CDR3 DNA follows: TGCAGCGTCAGGGGGACTTTACTCACCGGGGAGCTGTTTTTT.